The TCR beta chain described here comes from a study of blood T cells in healthy people across ages. The V segment lost 7 bases and the J segment 2 bases; nucleotides outside the gene matches: 2. The CDR3 is 13 residues long. From germline, CDR1 is SQVTM and CDR2 ANQGSEA. For the second PCR, which ran for roughly 6 to 12 cycles, a sample-barcoded 5' primer and a J-beta primer mix were used. TCRdb fed the 5' RACE reads into MiXCR, producing one record per CDR3 protein. This table has about 970,000 distinct CDR3 sequences, 51% appearing once. Every sample had a minimum of 6.5 million PBMCs isolated. Input material: blood. This clonotype was sampled from a woman between 55 and 75 years old in good health. The chain uses TRBV29-1 and TRBJ2-2; TRBD2 aligns across 9 bases. The CDR3 region has the DNA TGCAGCGCGGGACTAGCCAACACCGGGGAGCTGTTTTTT. Translation gives CSAGLANTGELFF.